Shown below are 7 T cell receptor beta chains from a single sample sequenced in a study of blood T cell repertoires in COVID-19. Assay: immunoSEQ multiplex PCR; the TCRdb copy retains only in-frame clones and omits some. The data contain about 190,000 clones, 84% of them singletons. The specimen was peripheral blood. The receptors here all came from a human donor in a cohort sampled during active COVID-19.

In its sample, this clone was seen once. The chain has TRBV5-6 and TRBJ1-3, with unresolved D. CDR3 length equals 16 residues. Trimming took 4 bases from V and 0 from J, leaving 14 bases between them. CDR1 is SGHDT, CDR2 YYEEEE, per germline. CDR3 sequence reads: CASSPGAMSSGNTIYF. The CDR3 DNA is TGTGCCAGCAGCCCCGGAGCCATGAGCTCTGGAAACACCATATATTTT.

The J gene is TRBJ2-7, the V gene TRBV10-2, with D maybe TRBD2 (7 bases). Germline V gene sequence: CDR1 WSHSY, CDR2 SAAADI. With 6 bases removed from V and 3 bases from J, the gap between germline ends came to 15 bases. The CDR3 runs 14 residues. CDR3 in amino acids: CASSLGGAVYEQYV. DNA for the CDR3: TGCGCCAGCAGCCTGGGGGGGGCCGTCTACGAGCAGTACGTC.

The rearrangement links TRBV5-6 to TRBJ1-1; 7 bases are a match to TRBD1. With 5 bases clipped from V and 5 bases from J, the junction kept 15 bases outside the gene matches. The germline V gene has CDR1 SGHDT and CDR2 YYEEEE. The CDR3 is 16 amino acids. Here the CDR3 DNA reads TGTGCCAGCAGGCCTACAGGGGCGGTGTCTAATACTGAAGCTTTCTTT. This gives the protein CASRPTGAVSNTEAFF.

The chain carries TRBV3-1 (or the pseudogene TRBV3-2) and TRBJ1-6, with 7 bases identical to TRBD1. The CDR3 sequence is 17 residues long. The germline V gene encodes CDR1 LGHDT and CDR2 YNNKEL (reference sequence). Trimming at V came to 3 bases and at J to 1 base, leaving 6 bases not matched to a gene. This CDR3 is CASSHATGRSYNSPLHF. The CDR3 nucleotides are TGTGCCAGCAGCCACGCGACAGGGAGATCCTATAATTCACCCCTCCACTTT.

The chain carries TRBV24-1 and TRBJ2-1, with TRBD2 identical over 8 bases. The trim removed 3 bases at V and 4 bases at J, leaving 4 bases unmatched. This CDR3 is 15 amino acids long. Germline V gene data show CDR1 as KGHDR and CDR2 as SFDVKD. The CDR3 region is CATSDIGGGYNEQFF. CDR3 nucleotide sequence: TGTGCCACCAGTGATATCGGCGGGGGGTACAATGAGCAGTTCTTC.

The rearrangement joins TRBV30 to TRBJ1-6, with D unclear. The CDR3 runs to 16 residues. The germline CDR1 and CDR2 sequences are GTSNPN and SVGIG (reference sequence). The V gene lost 0 bases and the J gene lost 0 bases, with 9 bases spanning the gap. This CDR3 is CAWSVGAGSYNSPLHF. Written as DNA, the CDR3 is TGTGCCTGGAGTGTAGGAGCGGGCTCCTATAATTCACCCCTCCACTTT.

The chain uses TRBV6-5 and TRBJ2-1; 9 nucleotides agree with TRBD2. Germline V gene sequence: CDR1 MNHEY, CDR2 SVGAGI. This CDR3 is 15 amino acids long. V was pared by 7 bases and J by 7 bases, with 11 bases of the junction left unmatched. CDR3 nucleotide sequence: TGTGCCAGCAACCTTAGCGGGAGAGTGTTAAATGAGCAGTTCTTC. Amino acid sequence: CASNLSGRVLNEQFF.